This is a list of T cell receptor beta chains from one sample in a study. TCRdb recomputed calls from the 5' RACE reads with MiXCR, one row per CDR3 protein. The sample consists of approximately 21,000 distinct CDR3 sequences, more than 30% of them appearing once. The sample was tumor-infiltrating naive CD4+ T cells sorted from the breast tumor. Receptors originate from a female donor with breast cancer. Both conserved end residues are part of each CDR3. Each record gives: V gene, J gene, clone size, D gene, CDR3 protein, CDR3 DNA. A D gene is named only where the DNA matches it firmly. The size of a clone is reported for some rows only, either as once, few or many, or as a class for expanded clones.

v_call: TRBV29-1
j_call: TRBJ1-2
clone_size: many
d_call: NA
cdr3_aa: CSVEDKAGYGYGYTF
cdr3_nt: TGCAGCGTTGAAGACAAGGCAGGGTATGGCTATGGCTACACCTTC

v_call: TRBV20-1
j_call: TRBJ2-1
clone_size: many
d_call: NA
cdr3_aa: CSATMRSSYNEQFF
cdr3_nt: TGCAGTGCTACTATGAGGAGCTCCTACAATGAGCAGTTCTTC

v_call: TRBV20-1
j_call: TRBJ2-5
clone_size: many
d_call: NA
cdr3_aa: CSARGLEVLETQYF
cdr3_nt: TGCAGTGCTAGAGGACTAGAGGTGCTAGAGACCCAGTACTTC

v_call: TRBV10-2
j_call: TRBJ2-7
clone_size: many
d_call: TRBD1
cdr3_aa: CASSGQGFEQYF
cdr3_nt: TGCGCCAGCAGCGGACAGGGGTTCGAGCAGTACTTC

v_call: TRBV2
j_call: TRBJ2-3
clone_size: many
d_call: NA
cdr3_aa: CASSRKFTDTQYF
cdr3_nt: TGTGCCAGCAGTCGGAAGTTCACAGATACGCAGTATTTT

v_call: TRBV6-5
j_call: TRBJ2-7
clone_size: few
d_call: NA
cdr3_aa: CASSSRGLGADEQYF
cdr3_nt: TGTGCCAGCAGTTCCCGGGGTTTAGGGGCCGACGAGCAGTACTTC

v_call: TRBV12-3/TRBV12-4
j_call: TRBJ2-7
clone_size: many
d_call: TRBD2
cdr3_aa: CASSYTVGGEDEQYF
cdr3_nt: TGTGCCAGCAGCTACACCGTGGGGGGGGAGGACGAGCAGTACTTC

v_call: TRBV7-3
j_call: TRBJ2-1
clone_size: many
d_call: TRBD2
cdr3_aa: CASSLIGTSGSSYNEQFF
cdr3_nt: TGTGCCAGCAGCTTAATCGGGACTAGCGGGAGCTCCTACAATGAGCAGTTCTTC

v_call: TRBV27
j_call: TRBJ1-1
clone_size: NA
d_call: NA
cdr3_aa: CASSSWGVNTEAFF
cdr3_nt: TGTGCCAGCAGTTCATGGGGCGTGAACACTGAAGCTTTCTTT

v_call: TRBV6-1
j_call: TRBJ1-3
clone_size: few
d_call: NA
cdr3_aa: CASREGRQSGNTIYF
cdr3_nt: TGTGCCAGCAGGGAAGGGAGGCAGTCTGGAAACACCATATATTTT

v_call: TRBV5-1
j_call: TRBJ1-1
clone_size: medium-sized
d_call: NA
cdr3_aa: CASSLDWGRDTEAFF
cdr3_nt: TGCGCCAGCAGCTTGGATTGGGGGCGCGACACTGAAGCTTTCTTT

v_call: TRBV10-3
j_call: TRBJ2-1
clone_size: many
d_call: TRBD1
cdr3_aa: CAISEWTGSSYNEQFF
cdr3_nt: TGTGCCATCAGTGAGTGGACAGGGAGCTCCTACAATGAGCAGTTCTTC

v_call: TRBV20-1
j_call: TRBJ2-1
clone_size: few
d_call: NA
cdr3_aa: CSAESLWSSYNEQFF
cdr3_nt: TGCAGTGCTGAGAGCCTTTGGAGCTCCTACAATGAGCAGTTCTTC

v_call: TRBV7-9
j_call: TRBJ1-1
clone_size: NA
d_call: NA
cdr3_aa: CASSFLGLNTEAFF
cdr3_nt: TGTGCCAGCAGCTTCCTCGGTCTAAACACTGAAGCTTTCTTT

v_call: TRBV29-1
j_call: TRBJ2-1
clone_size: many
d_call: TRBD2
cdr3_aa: CSAAGRGNEQFF
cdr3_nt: TGCAGCGCTGCCGGGAGGGGGAATGAGCAGTTCTTC

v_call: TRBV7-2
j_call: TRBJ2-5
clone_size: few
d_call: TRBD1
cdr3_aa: CASSRFPGGPKYF
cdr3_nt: TGTGCCAGCAGCCGTTTCCCAGGGGGCCCGAAGTACTTC

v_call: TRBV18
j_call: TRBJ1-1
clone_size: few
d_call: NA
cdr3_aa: CASSPDRMNTEAFF
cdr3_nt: TGTGCCAGCTCACCCGACAGGATGAACACTGAAGCTTTCTTT

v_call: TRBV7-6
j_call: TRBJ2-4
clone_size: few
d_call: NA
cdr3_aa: CASSLAPHRDSLPLAKNIQYF
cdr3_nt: TGTGCCAGCAGCTTAGCTCCCCACAGGGACTCGCTCCCCCTAGCCAAAAACATTCAGTACTTC

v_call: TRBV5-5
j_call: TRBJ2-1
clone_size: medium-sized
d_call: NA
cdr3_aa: CASSPNPGPGTRTYNEQFF
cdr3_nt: TGTGCCAGCAGCCCCAACCCAGGGCCCGGGACAAGGACCTACAATGAGCAGTTCTTC

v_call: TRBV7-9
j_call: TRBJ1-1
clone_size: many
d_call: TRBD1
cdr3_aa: CASSLGIYRGMGGTEAFF
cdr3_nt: TGTGCCAGCAGCTTAGGCATCTACAGGGGAATGGGGGGCACTGAAGCTTTCTTT

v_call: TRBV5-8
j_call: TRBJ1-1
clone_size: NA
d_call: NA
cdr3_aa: CASTRRGVETEAFF
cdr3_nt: TGTGCCAGCACCCGACGGGGAGTGGAGACTGAAGCTTTCTTT

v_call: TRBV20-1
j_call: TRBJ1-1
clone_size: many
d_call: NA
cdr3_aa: CRALSRVGTEAFF
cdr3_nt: TGCAGGGCTCTCTCGAGGGTGGGCACTGAAGCTTTCTTT

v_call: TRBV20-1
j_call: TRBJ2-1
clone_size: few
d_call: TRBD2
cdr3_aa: CSASPILLAGNNEQFF
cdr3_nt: TGCAGTGCTAGTCCGATATTACTAGCGGGCAACAATGAGCAGTTCTTC

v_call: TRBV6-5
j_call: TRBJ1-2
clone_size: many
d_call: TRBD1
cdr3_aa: CASRWPRDRVSGYTF
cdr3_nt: TGTGCCAGCAGGTGGCCCCGGGACAGGGTGTCTGGCTACACCTTC

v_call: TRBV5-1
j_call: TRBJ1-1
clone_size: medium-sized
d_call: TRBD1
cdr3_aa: CASSSSGTGGNTEAFF
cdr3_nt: TGCGCCAGCAGCTCATCCGGGACAGGGGGGAACACTGAAGCTTTCTTT

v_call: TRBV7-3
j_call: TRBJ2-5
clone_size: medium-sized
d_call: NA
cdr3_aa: CASSLSRGEETQYF
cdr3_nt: TGTGCCAGCAGCTTATCGCGCGGAGAAGAGACCCAGTACTTC

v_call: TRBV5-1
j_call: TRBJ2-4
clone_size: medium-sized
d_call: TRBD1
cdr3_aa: CASSLEGQQAKNIQYF
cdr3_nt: TGCGCCAGCAGCTTGGAGGGACAGCAAGCCAAAAACATTCAGTACTTC

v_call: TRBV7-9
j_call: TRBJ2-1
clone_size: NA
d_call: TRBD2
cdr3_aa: CASSFGGLAGGRYNEQFF
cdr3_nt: TGTGCCAGCAGCTTTGGGGGATTAGCGGGAGGGAGGTACAATGAGCAGTTCTTC

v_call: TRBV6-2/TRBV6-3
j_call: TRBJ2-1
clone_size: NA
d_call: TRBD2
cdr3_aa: CASSYGVAGGYNEQFF
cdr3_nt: TGTGCCAGCAGTTACGGGGTAGCGGGAGGTTACAATGAGCAGTTCTTC

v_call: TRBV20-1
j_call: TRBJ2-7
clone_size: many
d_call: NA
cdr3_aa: CSARPSLRGRGSYEQYF
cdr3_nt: TGCAGTGCTAGACCTTCCTTAAGGGGGAGAGGTTCCTACGAGCAGTACTTC

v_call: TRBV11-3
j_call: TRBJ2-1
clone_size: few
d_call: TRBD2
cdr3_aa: CASSSSPWREYGEQFF
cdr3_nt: TGTGCCAGCAGCTCGAGTCCGTGGCGGGAGTACGGTGAGCAGTTCTTC

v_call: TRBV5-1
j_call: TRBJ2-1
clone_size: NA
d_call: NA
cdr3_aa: CASIPRVPSSHNEQFF
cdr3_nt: TGCGCCAGTATACCCCGGGTGCCCTCTTCACACAATGAGCAGTTCTTC

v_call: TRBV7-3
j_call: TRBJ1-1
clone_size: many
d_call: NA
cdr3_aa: CASSLGRAVKTAEAFF
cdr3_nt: TGTGCCAGCAGCTTAGGTCGGGCCGTCAAAACGGCTGAAGCTTTCTTT

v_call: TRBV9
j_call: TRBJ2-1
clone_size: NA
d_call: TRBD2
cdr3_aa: CASSGASGASYNEQFF
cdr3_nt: TGTGCCAGCAGCGGGGCTAGCGGAGCCTCCTACAATGAGCAGTTCTTC

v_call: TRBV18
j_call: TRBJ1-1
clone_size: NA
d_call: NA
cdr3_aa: CASSPDRASTEAFF
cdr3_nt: TGTGCCAGTTCTCCAGACCGGGCAAGCACTGAAGCTTTCTTT

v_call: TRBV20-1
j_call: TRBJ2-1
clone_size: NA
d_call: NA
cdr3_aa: CSARDRGSSYNEQFF
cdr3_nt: TGCAGTGCTAGAGATCGGGGGAGCTCCTACAATGAGCAGTTCTTC

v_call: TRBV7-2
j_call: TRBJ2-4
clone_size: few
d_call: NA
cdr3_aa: CASSLALTKNIQYF
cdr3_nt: TGTGCCAGCAGCTTAGCACTGACCAAAAACATTCAGTACTTC

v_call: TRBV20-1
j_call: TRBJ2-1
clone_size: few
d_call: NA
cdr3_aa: CSAREYNEQFF
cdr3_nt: TGCAGTGCTAGAGAATACAATGAGCAGTTCTTC

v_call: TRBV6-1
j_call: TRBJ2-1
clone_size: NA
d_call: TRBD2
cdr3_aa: CASSVTGLAGVNEQFF
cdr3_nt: TGTGCCAGCAGTGTAACGGGACTAGCGGGAGTAAATGAGCAGTTCTTC

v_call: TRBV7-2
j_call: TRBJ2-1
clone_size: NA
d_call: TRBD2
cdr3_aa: CASSLRVWSSGDNEQFF
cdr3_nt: TGTGCCAGCAGCTTACGGGTGTGGTCTAGCGGCGACAATGAGCAGTTCTTC